What follows is one TCR delta chain and its context. Its antigen is currently unknown. This CDR3 comprises 16 residues. The V end lost 11 bases, the J end lost 0 bases, and 22 bases lay between the germline ends. Germline V gene lookup returns CDR1 TSWWSYY and CDR2 QGS. The sorted cells were CD3+ Vdelta1+ Vdelta2- thymocytes from alphabeta-depleted thymus. Sorted Vdelta1+ thymocytes were roughly 98% to 99.6% pure. This sample was included in a study of Vδ1+ human thymocytes. The study's findings and limits: Thymic TRG and TRD repertoires appeared highly polyclonal, with Gaussian CDR3 length distributions. The authors advised highly purified populations and single-cell validation.

The template was reverse-transcribed extracted RNA. The CDR3 regions were amplified by multiplex PCR from V-gene primers to a constant-region primer. TCRdb re-processed the multiplex PCR reads via CATT. Altogether about 53,000 delta-chain clones are present, approximately 15% being singletons, with the ten largest covering approximately 0.4%. Sequences were obtained from Vdelta1+ gamma-delta thymocytes from the thymus. Specified subset: FACS-sorted CD3+ TCRalphabeta- TCRVdelta1+ TCRVdelta2- thymocytes. This clonotype was obtained from a girl younger than two who had congenital heart surgery. The chain recombines TRDV1 with TRDJ1; TRDD3 is a possible D gene (5 bases). CDR3 DNA: TGTGCTAACAACCCCAGGACTGTGGGGTACACCGATAAACTCATCTTT. Its protein product is CANNPRTVGYTDKLIF.